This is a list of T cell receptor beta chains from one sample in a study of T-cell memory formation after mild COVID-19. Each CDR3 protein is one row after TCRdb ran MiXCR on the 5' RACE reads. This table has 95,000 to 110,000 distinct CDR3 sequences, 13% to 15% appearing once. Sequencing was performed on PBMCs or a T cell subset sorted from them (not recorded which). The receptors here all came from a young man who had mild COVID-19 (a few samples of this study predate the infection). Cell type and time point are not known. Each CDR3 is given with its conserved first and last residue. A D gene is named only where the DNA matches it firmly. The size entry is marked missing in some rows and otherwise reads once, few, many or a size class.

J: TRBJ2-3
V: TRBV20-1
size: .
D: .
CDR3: CSAPGGGGATDTQYF
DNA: TGCAGTGCTCCCGGGGGAGGGGGGGCCACAGATACGCAGTATTTT

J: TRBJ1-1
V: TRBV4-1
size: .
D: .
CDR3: CASSQRAANTEAFF
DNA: TGCGCCAGCAGCCAGAGGGCCGCGAACACTGAAGCTTTCTTT

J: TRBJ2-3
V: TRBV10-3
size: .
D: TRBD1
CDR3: CAISESWTGGTDTQYF
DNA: TGTGCCATCAGTGAGTCCTGGACAGGGGGCACAGATACGCAGTATTTT

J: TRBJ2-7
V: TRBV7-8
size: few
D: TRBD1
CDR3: CASSPRDRYEQYF
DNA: TGTGCCAGCAGCCCCAGGGACAGGTACGAGCAGTACTTC

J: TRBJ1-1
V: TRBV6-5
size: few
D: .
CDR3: CASSYSKLRRAWDTEAFF
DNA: TGTGCCAGCAGTTACTCGAAGCTTCGGAGAGCCTGGGACACTGAAGCTTTCTTT

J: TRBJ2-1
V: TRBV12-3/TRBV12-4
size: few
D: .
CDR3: CASTDHAGEQFF
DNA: TGTGCCAGCACAGACCATGCGGGGGAGCAGTTCTTC

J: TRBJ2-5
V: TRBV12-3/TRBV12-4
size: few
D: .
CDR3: CASSTGTEFRETQYF
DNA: TGTGCCAGCAGTACAGGGACGGAATTTCGAGAGACCCAGTACTTC

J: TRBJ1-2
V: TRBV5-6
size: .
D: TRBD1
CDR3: CASRQGRIGSYTF
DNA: TGTGCCAGCAGACAGGGGAGAATTGGGAGCTACACCTTC

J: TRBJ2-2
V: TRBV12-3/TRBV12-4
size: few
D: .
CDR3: CASRLSGFNTGELFF
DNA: TGTGCCAGCAGGCTCTCGGGTTTCAACACCGGGGAGCTGTTTTTT

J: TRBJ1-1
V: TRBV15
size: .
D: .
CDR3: CATSGLRQGLSTEAFF
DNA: TGTGCCACCAGCGGATTGCGGCAGGGGTTGTCCACTGAAGCTTTCTTT

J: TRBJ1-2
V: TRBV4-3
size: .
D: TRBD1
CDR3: CASSQDKQGDYYGYTF
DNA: TGCGCCAGCAGCCAAGACAAACAGGGGGATTACTACGGCTACACCTTC

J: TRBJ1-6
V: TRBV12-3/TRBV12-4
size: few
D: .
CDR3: CASSSGTAYNSPLHF
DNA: TGTGCCAGCAGTTCGGGGACGGCTTATAATTCACCCCTCCACTTT

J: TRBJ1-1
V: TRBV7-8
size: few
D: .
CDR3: CASSLVGREWNTEAFF
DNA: TGTGCCAGCAGCTTAGTTGGAAGGGAGTGGAACACTGAAGCTTTCTTT

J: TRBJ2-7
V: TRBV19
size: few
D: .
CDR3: CASSPRLNYEQYF
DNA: TGTGCCAGTAGTCCCCGACTCAACTACGAGCAGTACTTC

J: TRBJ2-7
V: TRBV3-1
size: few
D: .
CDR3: CASSPTGAPSREQYF
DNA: TGTGCCAGCAGCCCCACGGGGGCACCATCCCGCGAGCAGTACTTC

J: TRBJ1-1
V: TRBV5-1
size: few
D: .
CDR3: CASRRTAATEAFF
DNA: TGCGCCAGCAGGCGGACAGCAGCCACTGAAGCTTTCTTT

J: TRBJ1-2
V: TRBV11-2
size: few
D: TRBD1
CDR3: CASSGTGEPIYGYTF
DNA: TGTGCCAGCAGCGGGACAGGCGAACCTATCTATGGCTACACCTTC

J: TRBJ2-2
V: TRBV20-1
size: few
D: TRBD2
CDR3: CSARDWTALAGPNTGELFF
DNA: TGCAGTGCTAGAGATTGGACAGCGCTAGCGGGCCCTAACACCGGGGAGCTGTTTTTT

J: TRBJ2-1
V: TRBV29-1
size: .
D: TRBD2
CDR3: CSVEGLAGVNEQFF
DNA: TGCAGCGTTGAAGGGCTAGCGGGAGTTAATGAGCAGTTCTTC

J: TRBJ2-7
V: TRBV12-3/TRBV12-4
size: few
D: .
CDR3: CASSPTGAIYEQYF
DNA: TGTGCCAGCAGTCCAACCGGGGCCATCTACGAGCAGTACTTC

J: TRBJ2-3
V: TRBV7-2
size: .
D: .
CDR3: CASSLTADTQYF
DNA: TGTGCCAGCAGCTTAACGGCAGATACGCAGTATTTT

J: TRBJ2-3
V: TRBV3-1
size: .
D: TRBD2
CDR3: CASSPGLAGGHRDTQYF
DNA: TGTGCCAGCAGCCCGGGACTAGCGGGGGGGCATAGAGATACGCAGTATTTT

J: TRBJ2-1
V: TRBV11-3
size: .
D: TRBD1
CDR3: CASSFGRGHNEQFF
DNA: TGTGCCAGCAGCTTTGGCAGGGGGCATAATGAGCAGTTCTTC

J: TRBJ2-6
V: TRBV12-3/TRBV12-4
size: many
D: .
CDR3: CASSLGFGDPSGANVLTF
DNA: TGTGCCAGCAGTTTAGGTTTTGGGGACCCTTCCGGGGCCAACGTCCTGACTTTC

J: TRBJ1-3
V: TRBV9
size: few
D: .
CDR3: CASSVPPGNTIYF
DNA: TGTGCCAGCAGCGTCCCACCTGGAAACACCATATATTTT

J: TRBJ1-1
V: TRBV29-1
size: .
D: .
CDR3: CSVGRWGTEAFF
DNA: TGCAGCGTCGGAAGGTGGGGCACTGAAGCTTTCTTT

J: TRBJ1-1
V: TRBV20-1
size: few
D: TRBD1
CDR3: CSARVRTGNTEAFF
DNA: TGCAGTGCTAGAGTTCGGACAGGGAACACTGAAGCTTTCTTT

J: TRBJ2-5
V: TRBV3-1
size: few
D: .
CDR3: CASSQDEVRVQETQYF
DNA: TGTGCCAGCAGCCAAGATGAAGTTAGGGTCCAAGAGACCCAGTACTTC

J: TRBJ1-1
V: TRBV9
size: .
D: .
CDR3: CASSVAGDTEAFF
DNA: TGTGCCAGCAGCGTTGCAGGGGACACTGAAGCTTTCTTT